This paragraph reports one T cell receptor (beta chain). This record comes from a study of blood T cell repertoires in COVID-19. This CDR3 region has 19 residues. Clones were read by immunoSEQ multiplex PCR, and TCRdb kept only the in-frame ones, dropping some. In the table there are 130,000 or so clones, around 88% of which are singletons. The specimen sequenced was peripheral blood. This receptor was taken from a man in his fifties or sixties with active or convalescent COVID-19. The chain couples TRBV21-1 to TRBJ2-3; the listed D gene, TRBD2, was not tested against the DNA. TRBV21-1 has pseudogene status. CDR3 nucleotide sequence: TGTGCCAGCAGCAAAGCCAACCGTAGCGGGGGGCCCCGCACAGATACGCAGTATTTT. It yields the protein CASSKANRSGGPRTDTQYF.